This T cell receptor beta chain was observed in a study of blood T cell repertoires in COVID-19. CDR1 and CDR2 from the germline V gene are LGHNA and YSLEER. J lost 2 bases, V lost 3 bases, and 5 bases had no gene match. CDR3 length: 15 residues. The repertoire was sequenced with immunoSEQ multiplex PCR; TCRdb's copy has only in-frame clones and lacks some. The sample contains a few hundred thousand clones, around nine tenths of which appear only once. This clonotype originated in a man aged 55 to 69 with acute or convalescent COVID-19. Sequences were obtained from peripheral blood. V and J are TRBV4-3 and TRBJ2-7, with 9 bases fitting TRBD1. The CDR3 nucleotides are TGCGCCAGCAGCCAGGCTTGGACAGGGGCCTACGAGCAGTACTTC. It translates to CASSQAWTGAYEQYF.